The present entry profiles one T cell receptor beta chain with its context. The target antigen is unknown. The treatment is: AdE1-LMPpoly-expanded autologous EBV-specific T-cell therapy followed by anti-PD-1 nivolumab. Here immunoSEQ multiplex PCR was the method, and the copy in TCRdb shows in-frame clones only, minus some. The table shows around 19,000 clones, with approximately 80% occurring only once. This sample was taken from a study of EBV T-cell therapy then PD-1 blockade in nasopharyngeal carcinoma. CDR1 is SGHTA and CDR2 is FQGNSA in the germline V gene. This CDR3 is 14 amino acids long. After removal of 4 bases from V and 2 bases from J, the junction contained 2 bases not matched to a gene.

Material: CD8+ T cells from blood, obtained at day 0 from a patient whose treatment included autologous EBV-specific T cells and nivolumab. The J gene is TRBJ1-5, the V gene TRBV7-2, with TRBD1 identical over 7 bases. This TCR came from a middle-aged man with nasopharyngeal carcinoma. This CDR3 reads CASSYGQGNQPQHF. The CDR3 bases are TGTGCCAGCAGCTATGGACAGGGCAATCAGCCCCAGCATTTT. Using reference TRBV7-2 and TRBJ1-5 for the parts outside the CDR3, the full variable domain is GAGVSQSPSNKVTEKGKDVELRCDPISGHTALYWYRQSLGQGLEFLIYFQGNSAPDKSGLPSDRFSAERTGGSVSTLTIQRTQQEDSAVYLCASSYGQGNQPQHFGDGTRLSIL.